The entry that follows covers one T cell receptor beta chain sequence. This record belongs to a study of blood T cell repertoires in COVID-19. Study summary: T cells, B-cell-depleted T cells, or PBMCs provided the cDNA or gDNA that served as material.

Assay used: immunoSEQ multiplex PCR; TCRdb lists only in-frame clones, some missing. The sample consists of some 120,000 clones, about 80% of them appearing once. The sample was peripheral blood. The sequence was obtained from a human donor in a cohort sampled during active COVID-19.

CDR3 bases: TGTGCCAGCAGTTTCAGCAGGGAAAAACTGTTTTTT. It encodes CASSFSREKLFF. The J gene is TRBJ1-4, the V gene TRBV28; D unresolved. Germline CDR1 is MDHEN and CDR2 is SYDVKM. V lost 3 bases, J lost 8 bases, and 7 bases lay in between. The CDR3 runs to 12 residues.